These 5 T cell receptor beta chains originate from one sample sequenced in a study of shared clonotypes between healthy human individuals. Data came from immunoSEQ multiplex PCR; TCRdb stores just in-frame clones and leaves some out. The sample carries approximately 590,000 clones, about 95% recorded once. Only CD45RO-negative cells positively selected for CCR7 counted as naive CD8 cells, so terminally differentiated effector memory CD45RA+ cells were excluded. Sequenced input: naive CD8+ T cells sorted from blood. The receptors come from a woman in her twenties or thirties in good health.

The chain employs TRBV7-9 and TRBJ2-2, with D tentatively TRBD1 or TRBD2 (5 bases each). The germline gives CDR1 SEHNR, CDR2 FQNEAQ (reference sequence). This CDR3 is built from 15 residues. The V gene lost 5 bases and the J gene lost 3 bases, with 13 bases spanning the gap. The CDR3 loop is CASSEGISHTGELFF. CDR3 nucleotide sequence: TGTGCCAGCAGCGAGGGGATTAGTCACACCGGGGAGCTGTTTTTT.

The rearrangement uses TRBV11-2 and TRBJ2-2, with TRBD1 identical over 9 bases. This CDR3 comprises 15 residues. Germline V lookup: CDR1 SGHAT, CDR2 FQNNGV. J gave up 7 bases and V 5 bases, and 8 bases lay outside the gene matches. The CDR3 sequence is CASSPNRGQVGELFF. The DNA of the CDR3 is TGTGCCAGCAGCCCCAACAGGGGGCAGGTCGGGGAGCTGTTTTTT.

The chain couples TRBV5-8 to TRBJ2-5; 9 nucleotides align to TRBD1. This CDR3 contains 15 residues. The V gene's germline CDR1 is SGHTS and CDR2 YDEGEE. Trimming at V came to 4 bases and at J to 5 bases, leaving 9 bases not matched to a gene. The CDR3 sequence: CASSQTQGAGETQYF. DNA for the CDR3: TGTGCCAGCAGCCAAACACAGGGGGCGGGTGAGACCCAGTACTTC.

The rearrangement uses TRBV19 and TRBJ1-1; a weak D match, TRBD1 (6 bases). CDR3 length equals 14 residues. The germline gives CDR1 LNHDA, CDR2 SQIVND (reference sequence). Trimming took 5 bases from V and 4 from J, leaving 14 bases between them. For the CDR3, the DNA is TGTGCCAGTAGTTTTGGGGGGCCGGGCACTGAAGCTTTCTTT. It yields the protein CASSFGGPGTEAFF.

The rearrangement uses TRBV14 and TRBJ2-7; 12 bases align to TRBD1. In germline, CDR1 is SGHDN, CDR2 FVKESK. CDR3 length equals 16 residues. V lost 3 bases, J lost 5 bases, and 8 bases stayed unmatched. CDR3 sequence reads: CASSQPPGQGAHEQYF. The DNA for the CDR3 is TGTGCCAGCAGCCAGCCGCCGGGACAGGGGGCCCACGAGCAGTACTTC.